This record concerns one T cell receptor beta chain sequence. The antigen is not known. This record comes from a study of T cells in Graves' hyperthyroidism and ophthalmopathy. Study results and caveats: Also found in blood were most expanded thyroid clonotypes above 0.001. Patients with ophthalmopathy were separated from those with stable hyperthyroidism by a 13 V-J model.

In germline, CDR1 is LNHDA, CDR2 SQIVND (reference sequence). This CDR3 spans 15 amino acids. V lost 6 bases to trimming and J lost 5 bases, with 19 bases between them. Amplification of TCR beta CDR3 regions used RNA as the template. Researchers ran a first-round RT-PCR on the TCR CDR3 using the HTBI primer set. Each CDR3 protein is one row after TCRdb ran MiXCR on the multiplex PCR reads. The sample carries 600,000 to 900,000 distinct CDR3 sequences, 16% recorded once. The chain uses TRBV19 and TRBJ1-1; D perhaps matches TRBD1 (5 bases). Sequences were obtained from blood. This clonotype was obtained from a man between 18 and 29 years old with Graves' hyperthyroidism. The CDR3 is CASSLIGAGSTEAFF. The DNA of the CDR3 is TGTGCCAGTAGCCTAATAGGGGCCGGAAGTACTGAAGCTTTCTTT.